This TCR beta chain was sequenced during a study of OX40 agonist ivuxolimab in advanced cancers. Only in-frame clones appear in the TCRdb table, and some are missing; sequencing was by immunoSEQ multiplex PCR. Among around 100,000 clones listed, about 83% were seen once. The sequencing used CD4+ or CD8+ T cells sorted from blood, collected in a trial of the OX40 agonist ivuxolimab. This sequence was found in an adult with an advanced solid tumor such as melanoma, head and neck, liver or kidney cancer.

This CDR3 reads CSVEVGYRVGEQYF. DNA for the CDR3: TGCAGCGTTGAAGTGGGTTACAGGGTAGGGGAGCAGTACTTC. The gene calls are TRBV29-1 and TRBJ2-7; perhaps TRBD1 as D (6 bases). Germline V CDR1 and CDR2: SQVTM, ANQGSEA. Trimming pared 1 base from V and 7 bases from J, leaving 17 bases between. This CDR3 contains 14 residues.